The 8 T cell receptor beta chains below were found in one sample sequenced in a study of response to subunit inactivated influenza vaccine (dated by TCRdb to the late 2010s). Library preparation employed RT-PCR. TCRdb names Illumina HiSeq 2500 as the instrument used. Using fastp at Q25 and MiXCR, TCRdb reprocessed the public reads and kept productive beta chains. Merged by CDR3 protein, the rows form single entries marked with the most common genes and DNA. The sample has 600,000 to 700,000 distinct CDR3 sequences on record, roughly 15% of them singletons. The leading ten clones occupy about 7.6% of the sample. Sequenced material: PBMCs from blood, taken less than 15 days before vaccination. The receptors were sampled from a man in his fifties or sixties who received an inactivated influenza vaccine. Donor details come from another sample of the same person, matched by shared clones.

This clonotype occurred a few times. The V and J genes are TRBV7-8 and TRBJ2-7; TRBD2 matches 8 bases. This CDR3 has 14 residues. With V trimmed by 1 base and J by 2 bases, 1 base remained unmatched. CDR1 is SGHVS and CDR2 is FQNEAQ in the germline V gene. The chain's CDR3 is CASSLGGLAYEQYF. The CDR3, as DNA: TGTGCCAGCAGCTTAGGGGGACTAGCCTACGAGCAGTACTTC.

J is TRBJ1-2 and V is TRBV20-1; D is undetermined. The CDR3 is 11 amino acids. Per germline, CDR1 DFQATT and CDR2 SNEGSKA (reference sequence). Trimming took off 7 bases at V and 7 bases at J, with 13 bases between the two ends. This CDR3 reads CSGPPAAGYTF. The CDR3, as DNA: TGCAGTGGACCTCCAGCGGCTGGCTACACCTTC.

This clonotype was counted a few times. V is TRBV28 and J is TRBJ1-6, with 8 bases fitting TRBD1. This CDR3 has 15 amino acids. V was pared by 7 bases and J by 10 bases, with 12 bases of the junction left unmatched. The germline gives CDR1 MDHEN, CDR2 SYDVKM. DNA of the CDR3: TGTGCCAGCACCCTTTTCAGGGGGCGCGGATCACCCCTCCACTTT. This translates into CASTLFRGRGSPLHF.

The rearrangement uses TRBV5-6 and TRBJ2-3; a possible D gene is TRBD2 (5 bases). The CDR3 spans 19 residues. Per the germline V gene, CDR1 is SGHDT and CDR2 is YYEEEE. Trimming stripped 2 bases from V and 2 bases from J, with 24 bases between. The CDR3: CASSFFRVDSPWPTDTQYF. The CDR3 DNA reads TGTGCCAGCAGCTTTTTTCGTGTGGACTCTCCGTGGCCCACAGATACGCAGTATTTT.

V and J are TRBV5-1 and TRBJ1-6; D gene unclear. CDR1 and CDR2 from the germline V gene are SGHRS and YFSETQ. CDR3 length: 15 amino acids. V shed 4 bases and J shed 8 bases, with 16 bases lying between them. The CDR3 DNA follows: TGCGCCAGCAGCCCCGAGGGCAGGCGTGATTCACCCCTCCACTTT. Translation gives CASSPEGRRDSPLHF.

The chain joins TRBV7-2 to TRBJ2-5, with D perhaps matching TRBD2 (6 bases). Germline V CDR1 and CDR2: SGHTA, FQGNSA. The V end lost 1 base, the J end lost 4 bases, and 13 bases lay between the germline ends. The CDR3 loop spans 15 amino acids. The CDR3 region has the DNA TGTGCCAGCAGCTTAGGACTGGGGGGAGGAGAGACCCAGTACTTC. This codes for CASSLGLGGGETQYF.

This clonotype was picked up many times. The rearrangement uses TRBV5-1 and TRBJ2-1; perhaps TRBD1 as D (5 bases). V shed 0 bases and J shed 7 bases, with 17 bases lying between them. Germline V gene sequence: CDR1 SGHRS, CDR2 YFSETQ. The CDR3 consists of 16 residues. CDR3 in amino acids: CASSLGSAGKSNEQFF. The DNA of the CDR3 is TGCGCCAGCAGCTTGGGCTCGGCAGGGAAATCGAATGAGCAGTTCTTC.

This clonotype was seen only a few times. The J gene is TRBJ1-1, the V gene TRBV10-3; D remains unclear. The CDR3 runs 15 residues. Trimming stripped 5 bases from V and 1 base from J, with 14 bases between. Germline assignment: CDR1 ENHRY and CDR2 SYGVKD. CDR3 coding DNA: TGTGCCATCAGTCCAGCCGACCCACGGAACACTGAAGCTTTCTTT. Protein sequence: CAISPADPRNTEAFF.